The 9 T cell receptor beta chains presented below share a single source sample, sequenced in a study of T-cell reconstitution after alpha-beta-depleted transplantation in children. Molecular barcoding with unique molecular identifiers was used for the TCRbeta library. Each CDR3 protein gets one entry after TCRdb re-called the PCR reads with MiXCR. This repertoire shows about 830,000 distinct CDR3 sequences, approximately 15% found once; its top ten account for around 5%. The sample was PBMCs, mostly from graft donor cells, taken 360 days after TCRalphabeta/CD19-depleted stem cell transplant. These receptors were taken from a male patient aged 10 to 17 who had a stem cell transplant for acute lymphoblastic leukemia, so the T cells may come from the graft donor.

This clonotype has at least ten counts. The chain uses TRBV24-1 and TRBJ2-3; D not certain. The CDR3 runs 13 residues. CDR1 and CDR2 from the germline V gene are KGHDR and SFDVKD. With 3 bases removed from V and 2 bases from J, the gap between germline ends came to 5 bases. CDR3: CATSDLDTDTQYF. In nucleotides, the CDR3 is TGTGCCACCAGTGATCTCGACACAGATACGCAGTATTTT.

This sequence joins TRBV6-1 and TRBJ2-3, with 8 bases identical to TRBD1. V was pared by 6 bases and J by 8 bases, with 16 bases of the junction left unmatched. The CDR3 totals 16 residues. Germline CDR1 and CDR2: MNHNS and SASEGT. CDR3 sequence (DNA): TGTGCCAGCAGCAAAGGACAGGGTGGGGCGGGGAGTACGCAGTATTTT. Its translation: CASSKGQGGAGSTQYF.

The genes are TRBV7-9 and TRBJ2-1; D not certain. The germline gives CDR1 SEHNR, CDR2 FQNEAQ (reference sequence). This CDR3 comprises 11 residues. V lost 6 bases to trimming and J lost 10 bases, with 10 bases between them. CDR3 coding DNA: TGTGCCAGCAGTCCGTCCCTGGAGCAGTTCTTC. It is translated as CASSPSLEQFF.

This clonotype was counted a few times. The chain links TRBV12-3 or TRBV12-4 to TRBJ2-1; TRBD1 might be the D (6 bases). There are 15 residues in the CDR3. V lost 3 bases to trimming and J lost 10 bases, with 19 bases between them. In nucleotides, the CDR3 is TGTGCCAGCAGTTTGGTGACAGGTTCCCCCCGAGAGCAGTTCTTC. Residues: CASSLVTGSPREQFF.

Remarks on this clonotype: No conserved phenylalanine or tryptophan ends this CDR3, so it is likely a read error. The chain couples TRBV4-1 to TRBJ1-1, with D hard to call. CDR1 and CDR2 from the germline V gene are MGHRA and YSYEKL. The CDR3 is made up of 14 amino acids. V lost 3 bases to trimming and J lost 1 base, with 9 bases between them. The CDR3 nucleotides read TGCGCCAGCAGCCATCCCGCAAAGAACACTGAAGCTTTCTAT. It yields the protein CASSHPAKNTEAFY.

The V gene is TRBV12-3 or TRBV12-4, the J gene TRBJ2-7; 7 bases are shared with TRBD2. The CDR3 totals 15 residues. V trimming: 3 bases; J trimming: 5 bases; junction bases outside the gene matches: 10. This chain's CDR3 is CASSFPVGRSHEQYF. The DNA of the CDR3 is TGTGCCAGCAGTTTCCCTGTCGGGAGGTCCCACGAGCAGTACTTC.

The rearrangement links TRBV5-6 to TRBJ2-1; perhaps TRBD1 as D (5 bases). CDR3 length: 15 amino acids. In germline, CDR1 is SGHDT, CDR2 YYEEEE. V shed 4 bases and J shed 7 bases, with 18 bases lying between them. The CDR3 DNA sequence: TGTGCCAGCAGCCTGGGGCCTCCCCCTGGGAATGAGCAGTTCTTC. This encodes CASSLGPPPGNEQFF.

Here the CDR3 DNA reads TGTGCCAGCAGTCTCTATGACGCAACTAATGAAAAACTGTTTTTT. Translating it yields CASSLYDATNEKLFF. J is TRBJ1-4 and V is TRBV6-5; no clear D gene. Germline V gene sequence: CDR1 MNHEY, CDR2 SVGAGI. The CDR3 extends over 15 amino acids. V was shortened by 5 bases and J by 0 bases, with 10 bases between the two germline ends.

This clonotype was observed a handful of times. Here the CDR3 reads CASSPQGQGACLNQETQYF. The CDR3 bases are TGTGCCAGCTCGCCCCAGGGACAGGGGGCTTGTCTGAACCAAGAGACCCAGTACTTC. The chain employs TRBV11-2 and TRBJ2-5; TRBD1 matches 12 bases. Per the germline V gene, CDR1 is SGHAT and CDR2 is FQNNGV. CDR3 length: 19 amino acids. The trim removed 8 bases at V and 0 bases at J, leaving 16 bases unmatched.